Listed below are T cell receptor beta chains from one sample, sequenced in a study of blood T cell repertoires in COVID-19. Method: immunoSEQ multiplex PCR; TCRdb's copy keeps in-frame clones and lacks some. This table holds 200,000 to 250,000 clones, 82% found once. The sequenced material came from peripheral blood. Receptors were obtained from a woman aged 70-85 years with COVID-19, enrolled during active disease. CDR3s include the opening cysteine and the closing phenylalanine or tryptophan. A D gene is named only where the DNA matches it firmly. Clone size is not always given. Where it is, it says once, few, many or a class for expanded clones.

TRBV6-5	NA	TRBJ1-2	TRBD1	TGTGCCAGCACCTCCCCCGGGACAGGGGATTATGGCTACACCTTC	CASTSPGTGDYGYTF
TRBV7-3	NA	TRBJ2-2	NA	TGTGCCAGCAGCTTAATCCCTCCGGGAGCGGGTTTCGGGGAGCTGTTTTTT	CASSLIPPGAGFGELFF
TRBV24-1	once	TRBJ2-3	TRBD2	TGTGCCACCAGTACGACTAGCGGGGGGAACACCGACTACGGAGATACGCAGTATTTT	CATSTTSGGNTDYGDTQYF
TRBV10-1	NA	TRBJ2-1	TRBD2	TGCGCCAGCAGTAGGTCGTACAGCGGGATATACAATGAGCAGTTCTTC	CASSRSYSGIYNEQFF
TRBV29-1	NA	TRBJ2-3	TRBD2	TGCAGCGTCAAGGGACTAGCGTTCGGCACAGATACGCAGTATTTT	CSVKGLAFGTDTQYF
TRBV18	NA	TRBJ2-2	TRBD1	TGTGCCAGCTCCGAAAGGGGGCCTACTAGCACCGGGGAGCTGTTTTTT	CASSERGPTSTGELFF
TRBV6-2/TRBV6-3	NA	TRBJ2-3	TRBD2	TGTGCCAGCAGCCCGGGACTAGCGGGCCCGGATACGCAGTATTTT	CASSPGLAGPDTQYF
TRBV7-2	NA	TRBJ2-2	TRBD2	TGTGCCAGCAGCTTAGGCTGGGGACTAGCGGACCGTAACACCGGGGAGCTGTTTTTT	CASSLGWGLADRNTGELFF
TRBV11-2	NA	TRBJ1-2	TRBD1	TGTGCCAGCAGCTTGACAGGGAAGGATGGCTACACCTTC	CASSLTGKDGYTF
TRBV2	NA	TRBJ2-3	NA	TGTGCCACCATCGCAGGGATAGCAGATACGCAGTATTTT	CATIAGIADTQYF
TRBV7-9	NA	TRBJ2-1	NA	TGTGCCAGCAGTTCGGGTCTCCTTATGTACAATGAGCAGTTCTTC	CASSSGLLMYNEQFF
TRBV21-1	NA	TRBJ2-7	NA	TGTGCCAGCAGCAAGACTAGCGGGATCTACGAGCAGTACTTC	CASSKTSGIYEQYF
TRBV18	NA	TRBJ2-3	NA	TGTGCCAGCTCACCACCGGGCGGGACTAGCACAGATACGCAGTATTTT	CASSPPGGTSTDTQYF
TRBV6-5	few	TRBJ1-2	NA	TGTGCCAGCAGTTACTCGAGAGCAAACTATGGCTACACCTTC	CASSYSRANYGYTF
TRBV7-9	many	TRBJ1-2	NA	TGTGCCAGCAGTCAGACCGGGACACAGATCACTTACACCTTC	CASSQTGTQITYTF
TRBV2	NA	TRBJ1-5	TRBD1	TGTGCCAGCAGTGAAGGGGGACAGTATCAGCCCCAGCATTTT	CASSEGGQYQPQHF
TRBV2	NA	TRBJ2-3	NA	TGTGCCAGCCACAGGGATCGCACAGATACGCAGTATTTT	CASHRDRTDTQYF
TRBV30	NA	TRBJ2-7	TRBD1	TGTGCCTGGAGTGTTCGTGGGACAGCCACCTACGAGCAGTACTTC	CAWSVRGTATYEQYF
TRBV7-2	NA	TRBJ2-5	NA	TGTGCCAGCAGCTTTACAGGAGGGCAGACCCAGTACTTC	CASSFTGGQTQYF
TRBV6-5	once	TRBJ1-1	NA	TGTGCCAGTAAGTGGGGGGTTGTCGCTGAAGCTTTCTTT	CASKWGVVAEAFF
TRBV19	NA	TRBJ2-1	TRBD1	TGTGCCAGGTCCAACCGGGACAGGGACGACAATGAGCAGTTCTTC	CARSNRDRDDNEQFF
TRBV10-1	NA	TRBJ1-5	NA	TGCGCCAGCAGTGAGTCCGTCAATCAGCCCCAGCATTTT	CASSESVNQPQHF
TRBV30	NA	TRBJ1-5	TRBD1	TGTGCCTGGAGCATCGCGGGACAGGGTCATCAGCCCCAGCATTTT	CAWSIAGQGHQPQHF
TRBV27	NA	TRBJ1-6	TRBD1	TGTGCCAGCAGTTTATTGGCAGGGGGAAGCTCCTATAATTCACCCCTCCACTTT	CASSLLAGGSSYNSPLHF
TRBV5-1	NA	TRBJ1-4	NA	TGCGCCAGCAGCCTAGAAGGAGCAACTAATGAAAAACTGTTTTTT	CASSLEGATNEKLFF
TRBV19	once	TRBJ1-2	TRBD1	TGTGCCAGTAGTCTACGACAGGGCGGCTACACCTTC	CASSLRQGGYTF
TRBV10-3	NA	TRBJ1-4	TRBD1	TGTGCCATCAGGGCCGGAGGGGGCTCTGAAAAACTGTTTTTT	CAIRAGGGSEKLFF
TRBV5-4	once	TRBJ1-1	NA	TGTGCCAGCAGCACCCATTTACAGGGCGGTGAAGCTTTCTTT	CASSTHLQGGEAFF
TRBV3-1/TRBV3-2	NA	TRBJ2-5	TRBD2	TGTGCCAGTCTGTCGGGACTAGCGGGAGGGCCCGGAGAGACCCAGTACTTC	CASLSGLAGGPGETQYF
TRBV7-3	few	TRBJ2-1	NA	TGTGCCAGCAGCTTAGGGAGCCTCAATGAGCAGTTCTTC	CASSLGSLNEQFF
TRBV24-1	NA	TRBJ1-1	TRBD1	TGTGCCACCAACACGACAGGGACAAACACTGAAGCTTTCTTT	CATNTTGTNTEAFF
TRBV2	NA	TRBJ1-1	TRBD1	TGTGCCAGCAGCGCATTTAGGGGGCCGGGGACTGAAGCTTTCTTT	CASSAFRGPGTEAFF
TRBV7-9	NA	TRBJ2-1	TRBD1	TGTGCCAGCAGCCTCGGACAGGGTTGGCAGTTCTTC	CASSLGQGWQFF
TRBV27	NA	TRBJ1-5	NA	TGTGCCAGCAGTCTCACAGCTACTGGCAATCAGCCCCAGCATTTT	CASSLTATGNQPQHF
TRBV28	NA	TRBJ1-5	TRBD1	TGTGCCAGCAGTTTACCCGGGACAGGGCCTTATCAGCCCCAGCATTTT	CASSLPGTGPYQPQHF
TRBV7-2	few	TRBJ1-5	NA	TGTGCCAGCAGCTTACGTACAGGGACCCCCCAGCATTTT	CASSLRTGTPQHF
TRBV6-2/TRBV6-3	NA	TRBJ2-5	NA	TGTGCCAGCAGTTACTCGATTACCGTCCCTCAGGAGACCCAGTACTTC	CASSYSITVPQETQYF
TRBV7-9	NA	TRBJ2-7	NA	TGTGCCAGCAGCTTAGGCTCAGGTGTAGGTTACGAGCAGTACTTC	CASSLGSGVGYEQYF
TRBV9	few	TRBJ1-2	NA	TGTGCCAGCAGCCCAGATTCCTATGGCTACACCTTC	CASSPDSYGYTF
TRBV28	NA	TRBJ2-4	NA	TGTGCCAGCAATAATGGAGACATTCAGTACTTC	CASNNGDIQYF
TRBV5-8	once	TRBJ1-1	TRBD1	TGTGCCAGCAGCGGAGATGGACAGGGGGCGCGGTGGGCTTTCTTT	CASSGDGQGARWAFF
TRBV6-2/TRBV6-3	NA	TRBJ1-5	TRBD1	TGTGCCAGCAGCGACAGGGGCAATCAGCCCCAGCATTTT	CASSDRGNQPQHF
TRBV5-1	many	TRBJ2-3	TRBD2	TGCGCCAGCAGCTGGCCGATACTAGCGGGAAGCACAGATACGCAGTATTTT	CASSWPILAGSTDTQYF
TRBV14	NA	TRBJ2-7	NA	TGTGCCAGCAGCCTCGACAGGTCCTACGAGCAGTACTTC	CASSLDRSYEQYF
TRBV7-7	NA	TRBJ2-1	TRBD2	TGTGCCAGCAGCTTATCGCCACCTGGACTAGCGGGCAATGAGCAGTTCTTC	CASSLSPPGLAGNEQFF
TRBV5-1	NA	TRBJ2-5	TRBD1	TGCGCCAGCAGCTCGGGACAGTTTCAAGAGACCCAGTACTTC	CASSSGQFQETQYF
TRBV5-1	NA	TRBJ2-7	TRBD2	TGCGCCAGCAGCTTGGCCCTAGCGGGCACCTACGAGCAGTACTTC	CASSLALAGTYEQYF
TRBV10-3	once	TRBJ2-3	TRBD2	TGTGCCATCAGCGACCTAGCGGGAGGGGATTTGACAGATACGCAGTATTTT	CAISDLAGGDLTDTQYF
TRBV7-9	NA	TRBJ2-7	TRBD1	TGTGCCAGCAGCTCCGACAGGGTCTCCTACGAGCAGTACTTC	CASSSDRVSYEQYF
TRBV19	NA	TRBJ2-4	TRBD2	TGTGCCAGTAGTACTCGGGGGGGAGAAAACATTCAGTACTTC	CASSTRGGENIQYF
TRBV30	NA	TRBJ2-5	NA	TGTGCCTGCGCAATAGGGGGAGAGACCCAGTACTTC	CACAIGGETQYF
TRBV30	NA	TRBJ2-6	NA	TGTGCCTGGAGTGTACAGAGGGTTGGGGCCAACGTCCTGACTTTC	CAWSVQRVGANVLTF
TRBV6-1	NA	TRBJ2-1	TRBD1	TGTGCCAGCAGTGATGGGACAGTTAGGGATGAGCAGTTCTTC	CASSDGTVRDEQFF
TRBV29-1	once	TRBJ1-4	TRBD1	TGCAGCGTGTACAGGGGGGAAAAACTGTTTTTT	CSVYRGEKLFF
TRBV19	once	TRBJ2-1	NA	TGTGCCAGTAGCGCCGATGCGGGCGGCCCCTACAATGAGCAGTTCTTC	CASSADAGGPYNEQFF
TRBV30	NA	TRBJ1-2	NA	TGTGCCTGGAGCGTACAGCACTATGGCTACACCTTC	CAWSVQHYGYTF
TRBV7-8	once	TRBJ2-3	TRBD1	TGTGCCAGTAGCCGGGACAGGGGGACAGATACGCAGTATTTT	CASSRDRGTDTQYF